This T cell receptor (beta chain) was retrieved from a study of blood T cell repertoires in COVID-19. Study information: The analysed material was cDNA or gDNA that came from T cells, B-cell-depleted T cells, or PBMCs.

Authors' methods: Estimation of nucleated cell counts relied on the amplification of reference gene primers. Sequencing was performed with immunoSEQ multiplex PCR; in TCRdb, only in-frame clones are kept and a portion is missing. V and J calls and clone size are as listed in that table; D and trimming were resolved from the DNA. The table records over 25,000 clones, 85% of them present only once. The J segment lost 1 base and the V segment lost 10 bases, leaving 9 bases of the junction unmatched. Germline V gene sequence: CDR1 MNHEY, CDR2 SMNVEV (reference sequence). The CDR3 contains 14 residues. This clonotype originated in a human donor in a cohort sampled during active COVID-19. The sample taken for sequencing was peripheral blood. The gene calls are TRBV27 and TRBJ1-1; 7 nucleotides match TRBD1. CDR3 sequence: CATKTGPENTEAFF. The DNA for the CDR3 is TGTGCCACCAAGACAGGGCCTGAGAACACTGAAGCTTTCTTT.